Listed below are T cell receptor beta chains from one sample, sequenced in a study of T cells in Graves' hyperthyroidism and ophthalmopathy. MiXCR, run by TCRdb on the multiplex PCR reads, gives a single entry per CDR3 protein. The data contain about 840,000 distinct CDR3 sequences, roughly 37% of them singletons. The sequenced material came from blood. The receptors were gathered from a young man with Graves' hyperthyroidism. Each CDR3 is given with its conserved first and last residue. A D gene is named only where the DNA matches it firmly. Not all rows give a size; the values are once, few, many and, for expanded clones, a class.

D gene: TRBD2
V gene: TRBV6-6
J gene: TRBJ2-7
clone size: few
CDR3 protein: CASIASGSYEQYF
CDR3 DNA: TGTGCCAGCATAGCTAGCGGATCCTACGAGCAGTACTTC

D gene: NA
V gene: TRBV15
J gene: TRBJ1-2
clone size: NA
CDR3 protein: CATSSGGAGYGYTF
CDR3 DNA: TGTGCCACCAGCAGTGGTGGGGCGGGTTATGGCTACACCTTC

D gene: NA
V gene: TRBV19
J gene: TRBJ1-4
clone size: few
CDR3 protein: CASSEDNEKLFF
CDR3 DNA: TGTGCCAGTAGTGAAGATAATGAAAAACTGTTTTTT

D gene: NA
V gene: TRBV6-1
J gene: TRBJ2-7
clone size: NA
CDR3 protein: CASTPGVAEQYF
CDR3 DNA: TGTGCCAGCACACCGGGAGTGGCAGAGCAGTACTTC

D gene: NA
V gene: TRBV6-5
J gene: TRBJ2-5
clone size: few
CDR3 protein: CASRDSGQETQYF
CDR3 DNA: TGTGCCAGCCGGGACTCCGGGCAGGAGACCCAGTACTTC

D gene: TRBD1
V gene: TRBV10-3
J gene: TRBJ2-5
clone size: NA
CDR3 protein: CASSTRDRGMQTQYF
CDR3 DNA: TGTGCCAGCAGTACCCGGGACAGGGGAATGCAGACCCAGTACTTC

D gene: NA
V gene: TRBV5-1
J gene: TRBJ2-7
clone size: few
CDR3 protein: CASSLEAGVIYEQYF
CDR3 DNA: TGCGCCAGCAGTCTGGAGGCTGGCGTAATCTACGAGCAGTACTTC

D gene: NA
V gene: TRBV10-3
J gene: TRBJ1-2
clone size: NA
CDR3 protein: CAISLAGPRLYGYTF
CDR3 DNA: TGTGCCATCAGTCTAGCGGGACCGAGGCTCTATGGCTACACCTTC

D gene: TRBD1
V gene: TRBV4-1
J gene: TRBJ1-4
clone size: NA
CDR3 protein: CASSRGDRDNEKLFF
CDR3 DNA: TGCGCCAGCAGCCGCGGGGACAGGGATAATGAAAAACTGTTTTTT

D gene: NA
V gene: TRBV20-1
J gene: TRBJ1-4
clone size: NA
CDR3 protein: CSAGRAASSEKLFF
CDR3 DNA: TGCAGTGCTGGCAGGGCAGCGTCAAGTGAAAAACTGTTTTTT

D gene: NA
V gene: TRBV14
J gene: TRBJ2-2
clone size: NA
CDR3 protein: CASSHGFSNTGELFF
CDR3 DNA: TGTGCCAGCAGCCATGGTTTCAGTAACACCGGGGAGCTGTTTTTT